This TCR beta chain comes out of a study of control samples from healthy donors and cancer patients. TCRdb keeps only in-frame clones here, not all; method: immunoSEQ multiplex PCR. The sample has approximately 37,000 clones; 92% are singletons. This clone was picked up one time. Germline lookup yields CDR1 MNHEY and CDR2 SMNVEV (reference sequence). V dropped 5 bases and J dropped 5 bases, with 19 bases sitting between them. The CDR3 contains 16 residues. The TCR was taken from a woman between 50 and 59 years old in good health. The sample taken for sequencing was blood. The rearrangement uses TRBV27 and TRBJ2-1; D is unresolved. The CDR3 here is CASSPEGRILHNEQFF. CDR3 in DNA: TGTGCCAGCAGTCCAGAAGGCAGGATTCTCCACAATGAGCAGTTCTTC.